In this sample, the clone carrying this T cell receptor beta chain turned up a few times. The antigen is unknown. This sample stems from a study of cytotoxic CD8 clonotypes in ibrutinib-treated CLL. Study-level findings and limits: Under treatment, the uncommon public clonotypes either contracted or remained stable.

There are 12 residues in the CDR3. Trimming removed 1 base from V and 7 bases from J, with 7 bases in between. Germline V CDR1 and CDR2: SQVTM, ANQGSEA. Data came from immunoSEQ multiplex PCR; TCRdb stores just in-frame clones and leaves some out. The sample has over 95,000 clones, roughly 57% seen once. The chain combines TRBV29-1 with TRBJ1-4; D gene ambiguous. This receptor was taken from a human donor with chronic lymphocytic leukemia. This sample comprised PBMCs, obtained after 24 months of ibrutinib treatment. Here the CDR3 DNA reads TGCAGCGTTGAAGGGGGAAGTGAAAAACTGTTTTTT. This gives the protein CSVEGGSEKLFF.